The sequence of this T cell receptor beta chain was determined in a study of cytotoxic CD8 clonotypes in ibrutinib-treated CLL (dated by TCRdb to the early 2020s). A note on the overall study: The cohort had ten to twelve relapsed/refractory and more than 14 treatment-naive patients; some 17 were IGHV unmutated. Responses were partial in around 24 patients and complete in 2; after median around 72 months follow-up, around 15 stayed in remission and roughly twelve progressed. Samples at response were collected after a median of about 12 months of treatment, with a range of about 6 to 40 months. An average of approximately 260,000 productive templates and 94,082 productive rearrangements was obtained per sample. Longitudinal samples were obtainable from about 30% of the roughly 90 participants in the trial. Cryopreserved peripheral blood mononuclear cells were collected at three points: before therapy, at response, and at either sustained remission or disease progression. Patients were still on ibrutinib when every remission and progressive disease sample was collected. The investigation overall reported the following: At baseline, clonality was higher than in age-matched healthy donors and showed a strong correlation with circulating CD8+ T-cell counts. An increase in clonality was observed at ibrutinib response, with clonality remaining stable during sustained remission and falling back toward baseline at progression. Public clonotypes were rare and either contracted or stayed stable during treatment, and the rise in clonality at ibrutinib response reflected the expansion of private clonotypes. Lymph node repertoires were not examined, and the timing of sampling was not matched between patients in sustained remission and those whose disease progressed.

On a MiSeq, deep resolution sequencing aimed for a depth between 1 in 1 million and 1 in 200,000 T cells, with each clonotype covered approximately 10x on average. The immunoSEQ hsTCRB Kit was used to generate TCR beta libraries. The authors' pipeline ran thus. The data were analyzed with ImmunoSEQ Analyzer and ImmunoSEQ Data Assistant, and V, D and J gene assignments followed IMGT definitions. Clonality, which ranges from 0 to 1, was calculated as one minus the normalized Shannon entropy of productive rearrangement frequencies. Only overrepresented clonotypes making up at least 0.05% of each patient's repertoire were included in the public clonotype analysis. Repertoires from thirteen age-matched healthy donors in immuneACCESS were used as clonality controls. In its TCRdb copy, this immuneACCESS table keeps in-frame sequences only and misses some clones. Where compared with another copy, unresolved V genes explain less than half of these, and the others have no known cause. The D gene and trimming were derived from the DNA, and the V and J assignments and clone size from that table. The table for this sample lists hundreds of thousands of clones; less than 75% of them were counted only once. Clones ranked in the top ten supply 15% of the sample.

The time point label of this sample denotes: around 25 months on ibrutinib. Approximately 2 micrograms of genomic DNA were extracted from cryopreserved PBMCs for TCR beta library preparation. Longitudinal blood samples from CLL patients on ibrutinib monotherapy underwent high-throughput TCR beta sequencing. The patients took part in an open-label, single-center phase 2 trial of ibrutinib monotherapy. The V and J ends are trimmed by 5 bases and 0 bases, leaving 13 bases between them. CDR1 MGHDK and CDR2 SYGVNS were looked up in the germline V gene. There are 15 amino acids in the CDR3, from cysteine to phenylalanine inclusive. Only the CDR3 part of the read is kept: 45 bases, read in frame from the first base. The table lists this clone with a count of one. This receptor's antigen is unknown. No much larger clone exists at a distance of one base, and base qualities are not known.

The clonotype originates from a human donor with chronic lymphocytic leukemia. The sequence links TRBV25-1 to TRBJ1-2, and perhaps TRBD1 as D gene, on 6 matching bases. The starting material was PBMCs, obtained after 24 months of ibrutinib treatment. The CDR3 protein: CASSNWGAANYGYTF. The DNA sequence reads TGTGCCAGCAGTAACTGGGGGGCTGCTAACTATGGCTACACCTTC.